Sequencing of this TCR beta chain was carried out in a study of spatial heterogeneity in lung cancer. Study in general: Fewer alpha-chain than beta-chain sequences were consistently detected. Findings and caveats of the study: Blood showed ubiquitous tumor TCRs more often at resection than at routine follow-up.

Trimming took 3 bases from V and 5 from J, leaving 15 bases between them. CDR3 length equals 15 residues. TCRdb redid the calling of the 5' RACE reads with MiXCR, one entry per CDR3 protein. Here the sample spans 75,000 to 85,000 distinct CDR3 sequences, 15% to 25% being singletons. Time point described: sample taken at primary tumor resection. Extraction of whole RNA from tumor, nontumor lung or frozen PBMC preceded unsorted sequencing. Samples were obtained from approximately 72 donors, all untreated early-stage non-small cell lung cancer patients. This clonotype was seen ten or more times. As yet, its antigen is unknown.

The material was PBMCs, obtained at surgery. The chain recombines TRBV12-3 or TRBV12-4 with TRBJ2-3; D may match TRBD1 or TRBD2 (6 bases each). The clonotype originates from a male donor with early-stage non-small cell lung cancer. DNA of the CDR3: TGTGCCAGCAGTTTCTCAGTACGGGGGCAAGATACGCAGTATTTT. It translates to CASSFSVRGQDTQYF.